Following are 5 T cell receptor beta chains from one sample sequenced in a study of identical twins. TCRdb ran MiXCR on the 5' RACE reads and lists one entry per CDR3 protein. The repertoire holds roughly 720,000 distinct CDR3 sequences, 15% to 20% seen once, with around 13% in the top ten. These sequences were also reported in another study, on T cells expressing NK-cell markers.

Sequencing used PBMCs. These TCRs come from a young woman in good health.

The chain is built from TRBV6-5 and TRBJ2-7; 8 bases agree with TRBD2. The CDR3 spans 15 residues. V was pared by 4 bases and J by 0 bases, with 5 bases of the junction left unmatched. Germline V gives CDR1 MNHEY, CDR2 SVGAGI. The CDR3, as DNA: TGTGCCAGCAGTTTGGTTAGCGGGAACTCCTACGAGCAGTACTTC. Its protein is CASSLVSGNSYEQYF.

The rearrangement uses TRBV4-2 and TRBJ2-7; D call uncertain. V lost 3 bases and J lost 0, with 6 bases in between. Looked up from germline, CDR1 is LGHNA and CDR2 is YNFKEQ. The CDR3 contains 13 residues. For the CDR3, the DNA is TGTGCCAGCAGCCAGAGTGACTCCTACGAGCAGTACTTC. Protein: CASSQSDSYEQYF.

There are a few counts of this clonotype. CDR3 protein: CASSYRRQSSTDTQYF. The CDR3 coding sequence is TGTGCCAGCAGTTACCGGCGGCAATCTAGCACAGATACGCAGTATTTT. The chain uses TRBV6-5 and TRBJ2-3; D unclear. V lost 2 bases and J lost 0, with 12 bases in between. Looked up from germline, CDR1 is MNHEY and CDR2 is SVGAGI. The CDR3 runs to 16 residues.

This chain links TRBV11-2 with TRBJ1-6; TRBD1 matches 8 bases. The CDR3 loop spans 14 amino acids. With 3 bases clipped from V and 9 bases from J, the junction kept 4 bases outside the gene matches. Germline values: CDR1 SGHAT, CDR2 FQNNGV. CDR3 region: CASSFRQGPSPLHF. For the CDR3, the DNA is TGTGCCAGCAGCTTCCGACAGGGGCCTTCACCCCTCCACTTT.

This clonotype was observed a handful of times. J is TRBJ2-7 and V is TRBV12-3 or TRBV12-4; possibly TRBD2 for D (5 bases). Between the trimmed V and J ends, which lost 5 bases and 2 bases, there was a span of 13 bases. This CDR3 has 14 residues. CDR3 DNA sequence: TGTGCCAGCAGTCCCTTCGGGAAAGCCTACGAGCAGTACTTC. The encoded protein is CASSPFGKAYEQYF.